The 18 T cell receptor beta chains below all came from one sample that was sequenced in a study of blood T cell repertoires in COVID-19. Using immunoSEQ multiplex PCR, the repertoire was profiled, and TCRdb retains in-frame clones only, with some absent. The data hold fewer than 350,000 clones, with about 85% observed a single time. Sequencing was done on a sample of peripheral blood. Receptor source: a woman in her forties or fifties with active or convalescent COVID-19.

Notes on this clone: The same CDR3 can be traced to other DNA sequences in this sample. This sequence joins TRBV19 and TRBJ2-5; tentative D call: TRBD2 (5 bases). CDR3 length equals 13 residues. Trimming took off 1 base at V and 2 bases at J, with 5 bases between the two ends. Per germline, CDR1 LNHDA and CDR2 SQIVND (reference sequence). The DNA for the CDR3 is TGTGCCAGTAGTATAGCGGGGCAAGAGACCCAGTACTTC. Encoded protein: CASSIAGQETQYF. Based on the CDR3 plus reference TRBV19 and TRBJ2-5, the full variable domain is DGGITQSPKYLFRKEGQNVTLSCEQNLNHDAMYWYRQDPGQGLRLIYYSQIVNDFQKGDIAEGYSVSREKKESFPLTVTSAQKNPTAFYLCASSIAGQETQYFGPGTRLLVL.

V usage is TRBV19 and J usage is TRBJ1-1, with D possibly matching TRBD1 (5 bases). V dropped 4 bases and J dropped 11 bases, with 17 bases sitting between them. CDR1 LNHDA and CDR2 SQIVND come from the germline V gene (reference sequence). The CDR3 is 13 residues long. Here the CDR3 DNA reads TGTGCCAGTAGTACCTGGGAGGGGCTAAAGGCTTTCTTT. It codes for CASSTWEGLKAFF.

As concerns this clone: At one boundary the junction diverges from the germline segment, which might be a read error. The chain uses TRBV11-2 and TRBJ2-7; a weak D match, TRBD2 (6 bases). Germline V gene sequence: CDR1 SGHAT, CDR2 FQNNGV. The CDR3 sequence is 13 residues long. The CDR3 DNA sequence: TGTGCCAGCAGCTTAATCTCCGGCGGGGCCGTGAACTTC. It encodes CASSLISGGAVNF.

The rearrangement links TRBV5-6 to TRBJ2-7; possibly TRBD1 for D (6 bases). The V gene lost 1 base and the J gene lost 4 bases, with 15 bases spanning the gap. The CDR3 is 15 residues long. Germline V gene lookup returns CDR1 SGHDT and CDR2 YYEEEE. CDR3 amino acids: CASSLNGRGTYEQYF. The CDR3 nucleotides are TGTGCCAGCAGCTTGAATGGCAGGGGTACTTACGAGCAGTACTTC.

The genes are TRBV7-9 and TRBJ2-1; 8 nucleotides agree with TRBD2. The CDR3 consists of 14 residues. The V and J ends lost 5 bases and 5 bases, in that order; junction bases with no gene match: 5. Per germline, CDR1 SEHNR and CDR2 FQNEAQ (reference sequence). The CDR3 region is CASSPGLENNEQFF. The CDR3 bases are TGTGCCAGCAGCCCGGGACTAGAAAACAATGAGCAGTTCTTC.

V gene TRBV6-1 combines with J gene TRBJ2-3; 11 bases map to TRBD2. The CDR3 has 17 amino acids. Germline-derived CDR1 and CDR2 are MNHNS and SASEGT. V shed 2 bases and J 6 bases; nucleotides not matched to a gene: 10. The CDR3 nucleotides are TGTGCCAGCAGTGAAAATTTAGCGGGAGGGCCTTGGGATACGCAGTATTTT. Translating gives CASSENLAGGPWDTQYF.

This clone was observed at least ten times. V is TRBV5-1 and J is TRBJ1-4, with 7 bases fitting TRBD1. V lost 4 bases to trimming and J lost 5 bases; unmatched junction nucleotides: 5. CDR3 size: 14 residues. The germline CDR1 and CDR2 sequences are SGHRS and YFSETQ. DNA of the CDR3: TGCGCCAGCAGCATGGGACAGTTCAATGAAAAACTGTTTTTT. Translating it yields CASSMGQFNEKLFF.

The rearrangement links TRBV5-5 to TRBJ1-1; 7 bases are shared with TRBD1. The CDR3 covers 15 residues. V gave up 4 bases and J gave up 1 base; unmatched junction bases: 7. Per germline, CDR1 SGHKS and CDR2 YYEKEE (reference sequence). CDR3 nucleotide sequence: TGTGCCAGCAGCCCTGTGACAGGGAGGAACACTGAAGCTTTCTTT. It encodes CASSPVTGRNTEAFF. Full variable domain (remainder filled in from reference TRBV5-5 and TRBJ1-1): DAGVTQSPTHLIKTRGQQVTLRCSPISGHKSVSWYQQVLGQGPQFIFQYYEKEERGRGNFPDRFSARQFPNYSSELNVNALLLGDSALYLCASSPVTGRNTEAFFGQGTRLTVV.

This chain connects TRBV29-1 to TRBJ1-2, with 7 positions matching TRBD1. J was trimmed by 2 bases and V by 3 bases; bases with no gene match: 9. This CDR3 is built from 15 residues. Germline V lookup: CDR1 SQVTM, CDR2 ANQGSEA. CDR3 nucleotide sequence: TGCAGCGTTGATACAGGGGAGACCTTCAACTATGGCTACACCTTC. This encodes CSVDTGETFNYGYTF.

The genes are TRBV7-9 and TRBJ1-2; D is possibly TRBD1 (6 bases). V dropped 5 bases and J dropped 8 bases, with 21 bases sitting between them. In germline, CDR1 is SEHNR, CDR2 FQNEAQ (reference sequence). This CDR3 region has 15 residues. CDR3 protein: CASSLSRGTTGGYTF. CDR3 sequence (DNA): TGTGCCAGCAGCCTCTCGAGGGGGACGACTGGAGGCTACACCTTC.

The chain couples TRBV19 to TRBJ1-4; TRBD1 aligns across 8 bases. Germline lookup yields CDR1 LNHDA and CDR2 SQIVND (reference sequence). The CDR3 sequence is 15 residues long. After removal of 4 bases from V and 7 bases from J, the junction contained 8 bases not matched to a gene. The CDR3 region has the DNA TGTGCCAGTAGTACGGGCGAACAGGGGGGTGAAAAACTGTTTTTT. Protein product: CASSTGEQGGEKLFF.

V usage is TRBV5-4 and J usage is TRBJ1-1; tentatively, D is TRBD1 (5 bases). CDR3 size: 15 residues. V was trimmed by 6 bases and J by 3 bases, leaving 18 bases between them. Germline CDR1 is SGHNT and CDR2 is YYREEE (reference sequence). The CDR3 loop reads CASNPGGVLYTEAFF. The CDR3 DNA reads TGTGCCAGCAACCCGGGAGGGGTTCTTTACACTGAAGCTTTCTTT.

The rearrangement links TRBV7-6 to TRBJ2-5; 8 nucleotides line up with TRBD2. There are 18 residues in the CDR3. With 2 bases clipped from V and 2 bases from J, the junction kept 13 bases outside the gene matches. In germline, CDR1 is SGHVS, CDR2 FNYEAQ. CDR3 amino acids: CASSLLPLAEPPQETQYF. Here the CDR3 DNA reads TGTGCCAGCAGCTTACTCCCACTAGCGGAGCCCCCACAAGAGACCCAGTACTTC.

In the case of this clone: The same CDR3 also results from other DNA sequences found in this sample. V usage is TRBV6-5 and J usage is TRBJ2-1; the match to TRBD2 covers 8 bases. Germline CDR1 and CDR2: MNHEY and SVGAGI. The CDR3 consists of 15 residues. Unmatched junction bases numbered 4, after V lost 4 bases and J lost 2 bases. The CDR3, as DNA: TGTGCCAGCAGTTCCACTAGCGGACCCTACAATGAGCAGTTCTTC. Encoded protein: CASSSTSGPYNEQFF.

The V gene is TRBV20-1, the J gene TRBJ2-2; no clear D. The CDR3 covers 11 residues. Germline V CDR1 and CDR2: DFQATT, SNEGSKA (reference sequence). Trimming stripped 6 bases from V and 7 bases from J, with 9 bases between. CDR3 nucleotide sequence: TGCAGTGCCCCTCTAGTCGGGGAGCTGTTTTTT. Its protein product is CSAPLVGELFF.

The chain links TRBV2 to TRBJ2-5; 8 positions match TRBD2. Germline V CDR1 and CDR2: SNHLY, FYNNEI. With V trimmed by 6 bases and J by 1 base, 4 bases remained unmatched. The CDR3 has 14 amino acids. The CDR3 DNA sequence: TGTGCCAGCAGGGCTACTAGCGGCCAAGAGACCCAGTACTTC. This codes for CASRATSGQETQYF.

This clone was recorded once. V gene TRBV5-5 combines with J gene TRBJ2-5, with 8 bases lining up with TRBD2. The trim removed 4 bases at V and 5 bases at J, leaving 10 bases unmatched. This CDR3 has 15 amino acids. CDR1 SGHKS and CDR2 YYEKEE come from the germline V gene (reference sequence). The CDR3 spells CASSPGGGRRETQYF. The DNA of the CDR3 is TGTGCCAGCAGCCCCGGGGGCGGGAGGAGGGAGACCCAGTACTTC.

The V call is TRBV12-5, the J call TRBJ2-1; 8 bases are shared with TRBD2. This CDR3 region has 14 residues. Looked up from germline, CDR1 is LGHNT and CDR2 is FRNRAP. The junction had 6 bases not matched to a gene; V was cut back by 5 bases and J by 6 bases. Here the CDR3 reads CASGPGTSVNEQFF. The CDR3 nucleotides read TGTGCTAGTGGTCCCGGGACTAGTGTCAATGAGCAGTTCTTC.